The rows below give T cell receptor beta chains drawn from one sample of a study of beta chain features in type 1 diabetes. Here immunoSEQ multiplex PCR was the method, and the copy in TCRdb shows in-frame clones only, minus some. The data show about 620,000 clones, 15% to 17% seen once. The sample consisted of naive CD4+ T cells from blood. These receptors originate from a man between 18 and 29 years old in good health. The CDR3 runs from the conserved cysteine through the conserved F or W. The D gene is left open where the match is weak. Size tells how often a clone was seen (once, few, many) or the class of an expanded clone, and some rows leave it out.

CDR3 DNA: TGTGCCTGGAAACAGGGGGTCGAGCAGTACTTC; CDR3 protein: CAWKQGVEQYF; V gene: TRBV30; clone size: few; D gene: TRBD1; CDR3 length: 11; J gene: TRBJ2-7
CDR3 DNA: TGTGCCAGCAGCCAAACAGGGGACTCTGGAAACACCATATATTTT; CDR3 protein: CASSQTGDSGNTIYF; V gene: TRBV2; clone size: NA; D gene: TRBD1; CDR3 length: 15; J gene: TRBJ1-3
CDR3 DNA: TGTGCCAGCAGCGTAGGGCAACAGGGTTTTGGGGCCAACGTCCTGACTTTC; CDR3 protein: CASSVGQQGFGANVLTF; V gene: TRBV14; clone size: NA; D gene: NA; CDR3 length: 17; J gene: TRBJ2-6
CDR3 DNA: TGTGCCAGCAGCCGTAGCGCCTTAAGCAATGAGCAGTTCTTC; CDR3 protein: CASSRSALSNEQFF; V gene: TRBV7-2; clone size: few; D gene: NA; CDR3 length: 14; J gene: TRBJ2-1
CDR3 DNA: TGTGCCAGCAGTGAATCTTGGAGGGGCCCCTACGAGCAGTACTTC; CDR3 protein: CASSESWRGPYEQYF; V gene: TRBV25-1; clone size: few; D gene: NA; CDR3 length: 15; J gene: TRBJ2-7
CDR3 DNA: TGTGCCAGCAGTTTTTTGGCCCTAGCGAGGGGTGAGCAGTTCTTC; CDR3 protein: CASSFLALARGEQFF; V gene: TRBV27; clone size: few; D gene: NA; CDR3 length: 15; J gene: TRBJ2-1
CDR3 DNA: TGTGCCAGCAGATCTGTTGATGGCTACACCTTC; CDR3 protein: CASRSVDGYTF; V gene: TRBV28; clone size: NA; D gene: NA; CDR3 length: 11; J gene: TRBJ1-2
CDR3 DNA: TGTGCCAGCAGTAAAACAAACGCGGCCACAGATACGCAGTATTTT; CDR3 protein: CASSKTNAATDTQYF; V gene: TRBV2; clone size: few; D gene: NA; CDR3 length: 15; J gene: TRBJ2-3
CDR3 DNA: TGCGCCAGCAGCTTGGCCTATTGGGAGACCCAGTACTTC; CDR3 protein: CASSLAYWETQYF; V gene: TRBV5-1; clone size: few; D gene: NA; CDR3 length: 13; J gene: TRBJ2-5
CDR3 DNA: TGTGCCAGCAGCGTAGGGGGACAGGGGAAAGATACGCAGTATTTT; CDR3 protein: CASSVGGQGKDTQYF; V gene: TRBV9; clone size: NA; D gene: TRBD1; CDR3 length: 15; J gene: TRBJ2-3
CDR3 DNA: TGTGCCAGCAGTTACTCGATGGGACAGCCGAACACTGAAGCTTTCTTT; CDR3 protein: CASSYSMGQPNTEAFF; V gene: TRBV6-6; clone size: NA; D gene: TRBD1; CDR3 length: 16; J gene: TRBJ1-1
CDR3 DNA: TGTGCCAGCAGTAAAGAGAACACTGAAGCTTTCTTT; CDR3 protein: CASSKENTEAFF; V gene: TRBV2; clone size: few; D gene: NA; CDR3 length: 12; J gene: TRBJ1-1
CDR3 DNA: TGCAGTGACAGGGGGCGCGATGGCTACACCTTC; CDR3 protein: CSDRGRDGYTF; V gene: TRBV20-1; clone size: NA; D gene: TRBD1; CDR3 length: 11; J gene: TRBJ1-2
CDR3 DNA: TGTGCCAGCAGCCGTATGACTAGCGGGAACAACGAGCAGTACTTC; CDR3 protein: CASSRMTSGNNEQYF; V gene: TRBV7-2; clone size: NA; D gene: TRBD2; CDR3 length: 15; J gene: TRBJ2-7
CDR3 DNA: TGTGCCAGTAGTACCCGACATCATGAGCAGTTCTTC; CDR3 protein: CASSTRHHEQFF; V gene: TRBV19; clone size: few; D gene: NA; CDR3 length: 12; J gene: TRBJ2-1
CDR3 DNA: TGCGCCAGCAGCCAAGATTACCAGCGAGATACGCAGTATTTT; CDR3 protein: CASSQDYQRDTQYF; V gene: TRBV7-9; clone size: few; D gene: NA; CDR3 length: 14; J gene: TRBJ2-3
CDR3 DNA: TGTGCCAGCTCACCACAAGAAAACTATGGCTACACCTTC; CDR3 protein: CASSPQENYGYTF; V gene: TRBV18; clone size: NA; D gene: NA; CDR3 length: 13; J gene: TRBJ1-2
CDR3 DNA: TGTGCCAGCAGTTTACGGGTAGAGACCCAGTACTTC; CDR3 protein: CASSLRVETQYF; V gene: TRBV28; clone size: NA; D gene: NA; CDR3 length: 12; J gene: TRBJ2-5
CDR3 DNA: TGCGCCAGCAGCTTAATTCAAGGGTTTGATGGCTACACCTTC; CDR3 protein: CASSLIQGFDGYTF; V gene: TRBV5-1; clone size: few; D gene: NA; CDR3 length: 14; J gene: TRBJ1-2
CDR3 DNA: TGTGCCAGCAGCCCAAGGGTTAGGGGCACTGAAGCTTTCTTT; CDR3 protein: CASSPRVRGTEAFF; V gene: TRBV7-9; clone size: NA; D gene: NA; CDR3 length: 14; J gene: TRBJ1-1
CDR3 DNA: TGTGCCAGCAGTCTTCAGGGTACTGGGGCCAACGTCCTGACTTTC; CDR3 protein: CASSLQGTGANVLTF; V gene: TRBV6-5; clone size: few; D gene: NA; CDR3 length: 15; J gene: TRBJ2-6
CDR3 DNA: TGTGCCAGCAGCTTCGGACAGAGCACAGATACGCAGTATTTT; CDR3 protein: CASSFGQSTDTQYF; V gene: TRBV7-8; clone size: NA; D gene: NA; CDR3 length: 14; J gene: TRBJ2-3
CDR3 DNA: TGCGCCAGCAGCCACCTTAGCGGGGGGGCCGGAGATACGCAGTATTTT; CDR3 protein: CASSHLSGGAGDTQYF; V gene: TRBV4-3; clone size: NA; D gene: TRBD2; CDR3 length: 16; J gene: TRBJ2-3
CDR3 DNA: TGTGCCAGCAGCTCTGGACAGGGCTCTCTTTACAATGAGCAGTTCTTC; CDR3 protein: CASSSGQGSLYNEQFF; V gene: TRBV5-6; clone size: NA; D gene: TRBD1; CDR3 length: 16; J gene: TRBJ2-1
CDR3 DNA: TGTGCCAGCAATCCTCGAATGGATCGCAATCAGCCCCAGCATTTT; CDR3 protein: CASNPRMDRNQPQHF; V gene: TRBV6-6; clone size: NA; D gene: NA; CDR3 length: 15; J gene: TRBJ1-5
CDR3 DNA: TGTGCCAGCAGCTTTGGGGGTGCTTACTCCTACGAGCAGTACTTC; CDR3 protein: CASSFGGAYSYEQYF; V gene: TRBV7-3; clone size: NA; D gene: NA; CDR3 length: 15; J gene: TRBJ2-7
CDR3 DNA: TGTGCCAGCTCACCCGTCCGAACCTACGAGCAGTACTTC; CDR3 protein: CASSPVRTYEQYF; V gene: TRBV18; clone size: NA; D gene: NA; CDR3 length: 13; J gene: TRBJ2-7
CDR3 DNA: TGTGCCAGCAGTGACACTGAAGCTTTCTTT; CDR3 protein: CASSDTEAFF; V gene: TRBV5-4; clone size: few; D gene: NA; CDR3 length: 10; J gene: TRBJ1-1
CDR3 DNA: TGTGCCAGCAGCTTCCAAGGGCTCCTCCAAGAGACCCAGTACTTC; CDR3 protein: CASSFQGLLQETQYF; V gene: TRBV11-2; clone size: few; D gene: NA; CDR3 length: 15; J gene: TRBJ2-5
CDR3 DNA: TGTGCCAGCAGTTTTAACAGGCCTGAGAGACCCCAGTACTTC; CDR3 protein: CASSFNRPERPQYF; V gene: TRBV28; clone size: NA; D gene: NA; CDR3 length: 14; J gene: TRBJ2-5
CDR3 DNA: TGTGCCAGCAGCGTAGTAACAGGCCAGAGCTCCTACAATGAGCAGTTCTTC; CDR3 protein: CASSVVTGQSSYNEQFF; V gene: TRBV9; clone size: few; D gene: NA; CDR3 length: 17; J gene: TRBJ2-1
CDR3 DNA: TGTGCCAGCAGTGAATATGGGACACTTCAAGAGACCCAGTACTTC; CDR3 protein: CASSEYGTLQETQYF; V gene: TRBV6-1; clone size: NA; D gene: NA; CDR3 length: 15; J gene: TRBJ2-5
CDR3 DNA: TGTGCCAGCAGTTTCCCGACTCCAGGGGGAGGCCAAGAGACCCAGTACTTC; CDR3 protein: CASSFPTPGGGQETQYF; V gene: TRBV28; clone size: NA; D gene: NA; CDR3 length: 17; J gene: TRBJ2-5
CDR3 DNA: TGTGCCAGCAGCTTTGCCGGACAGGGTAACAATCAGCCCCAGCATTTT; CDR3 protein: CASSFAGQGNNQPQHF; V gene: TRBV7-8; clone size: once; D gene: TRBD1; CDR3 length: 16; J gene: TRBJ1-5
CDR3 DNA: TGCGCCAGCAGCTTTCAGTACCAAGAGACCCAGTACTTC; CDR3 protein: CASSFQYQETQYF; V gene: TRBV5-1; clone size: NA; D gene: NA; CDR3 length: 13; J gene: TRBJ2-5
CDR3 DNA: TGTGCCAGCAGCTTGGCGAAAGGGCTAGCGGGTCTCCAAGAGACCCAGTACTTC; CDR3 protein: CASSLAKGLAGLQETQYF; V gene: TRBV5-4; clone size: NA; D gene: TRBD2; CDR3 length: 18; J gene: TRBJ2-5
CDR3 DNA: TGTGCCAGCAGCTTGGAAGGGGGCGATGTCACCTTC; CDR3 protein: CASSLEGGDVTF; V gene: TRBV5-6; clone size: few; D gene: TRBD1; CDR3 length: 12; J gene: TRBJ1-2
CDR3 DNA: TGTGCCAGCAGTTACTCGCGGGCTAAGACCGGGGAGCTGTTTTTT; CDR3 protein: CASSYSRAKTGELFF; V gene: TRBV6-6; clone size: NA; D gene: NA; CDR3 length: 15; J gene: TRBJ2-2
CDR3 DNA: TGTGCCAGCCAACAAAACCCGGGACTAGCGGACAATGAGCAGTTCTTC; CDR3 protein: CASQQNPGLADNEQFF; V gene: TRBV5-4; clone size: NA; D gene: TRBD2; CDR3 length: 16; J gene: TRBJ2-1
CDR3 DNA: TGTGCCAGCAGTGAATTTAAGGGGACAGATACGCAGTATTTT; CDR3 protein: CASSEFKGTDTQYF; V gene: TRBV25-1; clone size: NA; D gene: NA; CDR3 length: 14; J gene: TRBJ2-3
CDR3 DNA: TGCGCCAGCAGATTCGAACAGGGGGTTTTGCGGAACACTGAAGCTTTCTTT; CDR3 protein: CASRFEQGVLRNTEAFF; V gene: TRBV5-1; clone size: few; D gene: TRBD1; CDR3 length: 17; J gene: TRBJ1-1